A selection of T cell receptor beta chains follows, all from one sample in a study of blood T cell repertoires in COVID-19. Using immunoSEQ multiplex PCR, the repertoire was profiled, and TCRdb retains in-frame clones only, with some absent. Of more than 85,000 clones in the sample, about four fifths were seen once. The sample was peripheral blood. Receptors originate from a man older than 75 with acute or convalescent COVID-19. Both conserved end residues are part of each CDR3. The D gene is left open where the match is weak. Where a row states a size, it is once, few, many or the class of an expanded clone; other rows omit it.

d_call	clone_size	v_call	j_call	cdr3_aa	cdr3_nt
-	-	TRBV28	TRBJ1-1	CASTGGVYTEAFF	TGTGCCAGCACCGGAGGGGTGTACACTGAAGCTTTCTTT
-	-	TRBV10-1	TRBJ2-3	CASSETRSLGADTQYF	TGCGCCAGCAGTGAGACGAGGTCTCTAGGGGCAGATACGCAGTATTTT
-	-	TRBV6-2/TRBV6-3	TRBJ2-7	CASSQQGYEQYF	TGTGCCAGCAGCCAACAGGGCTACGAGCAGTACTTC
-	once	TRBV19	TRBJ1-6	CASSDFQGGGSPLHF	TGTGCCAGTAGTGATTTCCAAGGTGGAGGGTCACCCCTCCACTTT
-	-	TRBV25-1	TRBJ1-3	CASSEFSDTTSGNTIYF	TGTGCCAGCAGTGAATTCTCGGACACCACCTCTGGAAACACCATATATTTT
TRBD1	-	TRBV27	TRBJ2-1	CASSGTGFYNEQFF	TGTGCCAGCTCCGGGACAGGTTTCTACAATGAGCAGTTCTTC
-	-	TRBV6-6	TRBJ2-1	CASIHAQGAPYNEQFF	TGTGCCAGCATTCACGCACAGGGCGCCCCTTACAATGAGCAGTTCTTC
-	once	TRBV29-1	TRBJ1-2	CSVERWGDYGYTF	TGCAGCGTTGAAAGGTGGGGGGACTATGGCTACACCTTC
TRBD2	-	TRBV29-1	TRBJ2-7	CSVYGTSGKEDEQYF	TGCAGCGTTTACGGGACTAGCGGGAAGGAGGACGAGCAGTACTTC
TRBD2	few	TRBV9	TRBJ2-1	CASSVEPSGGAREQFF	TGTGCCAGCAGCGTAGAGCCTAGCGGGGGGGCGAGGGAGCAGTTCTTC
-	-	TRBV9	TRBJ1-1	CASSARPGETEAFF	TGTGCCAGCAGCGCTAGGCCAGGGGAGACTGAAGCTTTCTTT